This T cell receptor beta chain was sequenced during a study of technical replicates of blood from a few donors. Assay: immunoSEQ multiplex PCR; the TCRdb copy retains only in-frame clones and omits some. This table has roughly 80,000 clones, around 94% appearing once. The specimen sequenced was T cells isolated from PBMCs. The clonotype comes from a human donor in good health.

For the CDR3, the DNA is TGCAGTTTAGAGGGAAACACTGAAGCTTTCTTT. This gives the protein CSLEGNTEAFF. The chain employs TRBV20-1 and TRBJ1-1; D gene ambiguous. Trimming removed 8 bases from V and 2 bases from J, with 9 bases in between. This CDR3 region has 11 residues. Germline V gene sequence: CDR1 DFQATT, CDR2 SNEGSKA (reference sequence).